The 21 T cell receptor beta chains below all came from one sample that was sequenced in a study of OX40 agonist ivuxolimab in advanced cancers. Here immunoSEQ multiplex PCR was the method, and the copy in TCRdb shows in-frame clones only, minus some. The sample contains some 37,000 clones, 70% to 85% of which appear only once. This specimen was CD4+ or CD8+ T cells sorted from blood, taken in a trial of the OX40 agonist ivuxolimab. These receptors came from an adult with an advanced solid tumor such as melanoma, head and neck, liver or kidney cancer.

This chain uses TRBV29-1 with TRBJ2-3; tentatively, D is TRBD2 (5 bases). The CDR3 extends over 12 amino acids. In germline, CDR1 is SQVTM, CDR2 ANQGSEA. Trimming took 4 bases from V and 3 from J, leaving 8 bases between them. CDR3 nucleotides: TGCAGCGTTGTGAGGGCGACAGATACGCAGTATTTT. It encodes CSVVRATDTQYF.

V usage is TRBV5-8 and J usage is TRBJ2-5, with 8 bases identical to TRBD2. V dropped 0 bases and J dropped 2; count of bases not matched to a gene: 3. The germline V gene has CDR1 SGHTS and CDR2 YDEGEE. The CDR3 totals 15 residues. CDR3 nucleotide sequence: TGTGCCAGCAGCTTGGTACTAGCGGCTCAAGAGACCCAGTACTTC. Translating gives CASSLVLAAQETQYF. Together with reference TRBV5-8 and TRBJ2-5, the CDR3 gives the full variable domain: EAGVTQSPTHLIKTRGQQATLRCSPISGHTSVYWYQQALGLGLQFLLWYDEGEERNRGNFPPRFSGRQFPNYSSELNVNALELEDSALYLCASSLVLAAQETQYFGPGTRLLVL.

The J gene is TRBJ1-2, the V gene TRBV9; 8 bases align to TRBD1. The ends lost 3 bases at V and 12 bases at J; junction bases unmatched: 7. The CDR3 loop spans 12 amino acids. Germline assignment: CDR1 SGDLS and CDR2 YYNGEE. The CDR3: CASSGDRGGHTF. In nucleotides, the CDR3 is TGTGCCAGCAGCGGAGACAGGGGAGGCCACACCTTC.

V usage is TRBV5-6 and J usage is TRBJ1-6; D uncertain. CDR3 length: 14 amino acids. V lost 0 bases and J 6 bases, leaving 7 bases between the germline ends. Germline V gene data show CDR1 as SGHDT and CDR2 as YYEEEE. CDR3 sequence reads: CASSLALVNSPLHF. CDR3 bases: TGTGCCAGCAGCTTGGCCCTGGTTAATTCACCCCTCCACTTT.

This clone was seen once. The genes are TRBV5-6 and TRBJ2-5; D possibly matches TRBD1 or TRBD2 (5 bases each). The CDR3 has 15 residues. Trimming shortened V by 3 bases and J by 5 bases, and 17 bases separated the two germline ends. Germline values: CDR1 SGHDT, CDR2 YYEEEE. In nucleotides, the CDR3 is TGTGCCAGCAGCTCCCGGGGCTCCCCGGCGGAGACCCAGTACTTC. Protein: CASSSRGSPAETQYF.

The gene calls are TRBV11-3 and TRBJ2-2, with D perhaps matching TRBD2 (5 bases). Trimming took off 5 bases at V and 1 base at J, with 11 bases between the two ends. Germline CDR1 SGHNT, CDR2 YENEEA. This CDR3 spans 15 amino acids. The CDR3 nucleotides are TGTGCCAGCAGCATCAGCGGCCAGAACACCGGGGAGCTGTTTTTT. Protein sequence: CASSISGQNTGELFF.

The chain uses TRBV7-2 and TRBJ2-3, with TRBD2 as a possible D gene (6 bases). Between the trimmed V and J ends, which lost 10 bases and 1 base, there was a span of 15 bases. The CDR3 length is 14 residues. Germline CDR1 SGHTA, CDR2 FQGNSA. In DNA form, the CDR3 reads TGTGCCACTATGATCGGGGGTGGCACAGATACGCAGTATTTT. Its protein is CATMIGGGTDTQYF.

V usage is TRBV18 and J usage is TRBJ2-5; D might be TRBD2 (5 bases). CDR3 length: 15 residues. V was clipped by 1 base and J by 4 bases, with 13 bases between them. Germline loops: CDR1 KGHSH, CDR2 LQKENI. DNA for the CDR3: TGTGCCAGCTCACCACGTCTTGGGAGTAGAGAGACCCAGTACTTC. This gives the protein CASSPRLGSRETQYF.

This chain uses TRBV6-4 with TRBJ2-1, with 8 positions matching TRBD2. The CDR3 spans 15 residues. The germline CDR1 and CDR2 sequences are MRHNA and SNTAGT. J was trimmed by 3 bases and V by 5 bases; bases with no gene match: 6. CDR3 nucleotides: TGTGCCAGCAGTCCGAGCGGGGGTTACTACAATGAGCAGTTCTTC. Translation: CASSPSGGYYNEQFF.

This sequence joins TRBV29-1 and TRBJ1-1; D unresolved. V was pared by 5 bases and J by 8 bases, with 12 bases between. The CDR3 is made up of 11 amino acids. Looked up from germline, CDR1 is SQVTM and CDR2 is ANQGSEA. The CDR3 DNA is TGCAGCGTTCGGACGGGGAGGGAAGCTTTCTTT. Its protein product is CSVRTGREAFF.

The genes are TRBV21-1 and TRBJ1-5. TRBV21-1 counts as a pseudogene. The CDR3 length is 17 residues. The CDR3 protein is CASSFPARDHSNQPQHF. For the CDR3, the DNA is TGTGCCAGCAGCTTCCCGGCCAGGGACCATAGCAATCAGCCCCAGCATTTT.

The chain joins TRBV2 to TRBJ2-6, with D unclear. V lost 3 bases to trimming and J lost 0 bases, with 12 bases between them. Germline V gene data show CDR1 as SNHLY and CDR2 as FYNNEI. The CDR3 length is 17 residues. The CDR3 spells CASSDLPGLSGANVLTF. The CDR3 bases are TGTGCCAGCAGTGATCTGCCAGGCCTCTCTGGGGCCAACGTCCTGACTTTC.

The chain joins TRBV9 to TRBJ2-1; no clear D gene. Germline CDR1 SGDLS, CDR2 YYNGEE. V gave up 2 bases and J gave up 8 bases, with 8 bases separating them. This CDR3 has 12 residues. CDR3 sequence: CASSVSRHEQFF. The DNA of the CDR3 is TGTGCCAGCAGCGTTTCCCGCCATGAGCAGTTCTTC.

This sequence joins TRBV19 and TRBJ2-7; 8 positions match TRBD1. The CDR3 totals 15 residues. The germline V gene encodes CDR1 LNHDA and CDR2 SQIVND (reference sequence). Unmatched junction bases numbered 7, after V lost 3 bases and J lost 3 bases. The CDR3 coding sequence is TGTGCCAGTAGTATGCCCGGACAGGGTTACTACGAGCAGTACTTC. Encoded protein: CASSMPGQGYYEQYF.

The rearrangement joins TRBV18 to TRBJ2-4; D gene uncertain. Germline CDR1 and CDR2: KGHSH and LQKENI. This CDR3 spans 15 amino acids. Trimming removed 1 base at V and 5 bases at J, with 12 bases between. The CDR3 DNA is TGTGCCAGCTCACCACGAGGCGGTAGGGAAAACATTCAGTACTTC. Its translation is CASSPRGGRENIQYF.

The genes are TRBV11-2 and TRBJ1-3; D is possibly TRBD1 (6 bases). Germline CDR1 is SGHAT and CDR2 is FQNNGV. The CDR3 totals 19 residues. V lost 2 bases, J lost 0 bases, and 20 bases lay in between. The CDR3 loop reads CASSLMGTSMVLSGNTIYF. Written as DNA, the CDR3 is TGTGCCAGCAGCTTAATGGGGACAAGTATGGTGCTCTCTGGAAACACCATATATTTT.

J is TRBJ2-3 and V is TRBV7-2; TRBD2 aligns across 15 bases. Germline assignment: CDR1 SGHTA and CDR2 FQGNSA. With V trimmed by 5 bases and J by 4 bases, 10 bases remained unmatched. CDR3 length equals 18 residues. The CDR3 region has the DNA TGTGCCAGCAGCCCAGGACTAGCGGGGGGGCCTCATCCAGATACGCAGTATTTT. It encodes CASSPGLAGGPHPDTQYF.

The J gene is TRBJ1-6, the V gene TRBV4-1; 11 nucleotides agree with TRBD1. This CDR3 spans 17 amino acids. CDR1 is MGHRA, CDR2 YSYEKL, per germline. V shed 5 bases and J 7 bases; nucleotides not matched to a gene: 10. CDR3 loop: CASSGGQGAKSNSPLHF. The CDR3 DNA is TGCGCCAGCAGCGGTGGACAGGGGGCGAAATCGAATTCACCCCTCCACTTT.

The V call is TRBV19, the J call TRBJ1-6; D unclear. V was trimmed by 3 bases and J by 9 bases, leaving 12 bases between them. This CDR3 has 14 amino acids. CDR1 is LNHDA and CDR2 is SQIVND in the germline V gene (reference sequence). The DNA of the CDR3 is TGTGCCAGTAGTATTGAAAGGGAAGGTTCACCCCTCCACTTT. This gives the protein CASSIEREGSPLHF.

The chain links TRBV19 to TRBJ2-5, with D possibly being TRBD1 (6 bases). Trimming pared 5 bases from V and 4 bases from J, leaving 17 bases between. The CDR3 loop spans 15 amino acids. From germline, CDR1 is LNHDA and CDR2 SQIVND (reference sequence). The DNA of the CDR3 is TGTGCCAGTAGTCCGCACTCCCAGGGGTTAGAGACCCAGTACTTC. It encodes CASSPHSQGLETQYF.

This chain links TRBV6-1 with TRBJ2-6; TRBD1 matches 9 bases. J lost 2 bases, V lost 4 bases, and 3 bases had no gene match. The CDR3 is made up of 16 amino acids. Germline values: CDR1 MNHNS, CDR2 SASEGT. The CDR3 here is CASSARQGAGANVLTF. In DNA form, the CDR3 reads TGTGCCAGCAGTGCCCGACAGGGGGCTGGGGCCAACGTCCTGACTTTC.